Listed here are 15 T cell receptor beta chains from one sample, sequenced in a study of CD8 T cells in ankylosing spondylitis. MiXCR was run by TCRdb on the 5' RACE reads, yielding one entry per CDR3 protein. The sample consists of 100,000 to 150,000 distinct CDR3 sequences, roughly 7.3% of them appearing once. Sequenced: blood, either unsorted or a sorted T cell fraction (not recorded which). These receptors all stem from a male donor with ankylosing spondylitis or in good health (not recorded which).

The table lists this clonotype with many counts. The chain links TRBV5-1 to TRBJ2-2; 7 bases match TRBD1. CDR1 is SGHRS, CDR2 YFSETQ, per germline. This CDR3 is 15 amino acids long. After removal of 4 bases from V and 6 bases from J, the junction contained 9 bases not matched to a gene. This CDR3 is CASSPTAGGAGELFF. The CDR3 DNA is TGCGCCAGCAGCCCGACCGCAGGGGGAGCCGGGGAGCTGTTTTTT.

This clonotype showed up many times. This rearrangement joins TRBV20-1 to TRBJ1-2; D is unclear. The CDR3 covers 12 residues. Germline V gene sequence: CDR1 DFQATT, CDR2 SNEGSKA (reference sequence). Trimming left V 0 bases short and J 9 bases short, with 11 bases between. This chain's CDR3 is CSARDLSARYTF. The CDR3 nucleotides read TGCAGTGCTAGAGATTTATCTGCGCGCTACACCTTC.

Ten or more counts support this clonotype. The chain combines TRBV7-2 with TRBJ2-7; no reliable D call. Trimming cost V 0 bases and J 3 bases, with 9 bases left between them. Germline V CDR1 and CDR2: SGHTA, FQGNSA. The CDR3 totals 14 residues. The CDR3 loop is CASSLAGWDYEQYF. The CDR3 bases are TGTGCCAGCAGCTTAGCGGGGTGGGACTACGAGCAGTACTTC.

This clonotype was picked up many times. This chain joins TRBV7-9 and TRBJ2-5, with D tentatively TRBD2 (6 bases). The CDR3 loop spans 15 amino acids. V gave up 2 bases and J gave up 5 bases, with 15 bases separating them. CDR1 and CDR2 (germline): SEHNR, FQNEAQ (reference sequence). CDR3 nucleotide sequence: TGTGCCAGCAGCTTAAAGGAGGGCGCGGTGGAGACCCAGTACTTC. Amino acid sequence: CASSLKEGAVETQYF.

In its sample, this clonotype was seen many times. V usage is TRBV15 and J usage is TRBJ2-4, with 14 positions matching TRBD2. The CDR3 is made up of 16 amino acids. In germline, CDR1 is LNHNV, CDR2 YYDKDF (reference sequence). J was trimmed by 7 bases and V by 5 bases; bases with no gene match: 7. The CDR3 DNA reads TGTGCCACCAGCGGGGGACTAGCGGGGGATGGTAACATTCAGTACTTC. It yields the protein CATSGGLAGDGNIQYF.

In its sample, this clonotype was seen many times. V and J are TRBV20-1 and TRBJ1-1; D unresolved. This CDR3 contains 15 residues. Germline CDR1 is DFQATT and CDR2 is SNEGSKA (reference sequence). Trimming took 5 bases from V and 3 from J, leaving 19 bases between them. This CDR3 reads CSAPNLLAGDTEAFF. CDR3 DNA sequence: TGCAGTGCTCCTAATTTGCTCGCTGGGGACACTGAAGCTTTCTTT.

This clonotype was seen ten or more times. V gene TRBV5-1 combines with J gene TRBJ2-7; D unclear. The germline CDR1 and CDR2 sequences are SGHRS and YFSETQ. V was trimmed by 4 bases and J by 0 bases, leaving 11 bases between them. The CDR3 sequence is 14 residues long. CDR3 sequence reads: CASSGALSSYEQYF. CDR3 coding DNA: TGCGCCAGCAGCGGAGCCTTGAGCTCCTACGAGCAGTACTTC. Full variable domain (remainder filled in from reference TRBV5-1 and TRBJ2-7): KAGVTQTPRYLIKTRGQQVTLSCSPISGHRSVSWYQQTPGQGLQFLFEYFSETQRNKGNFPGRFSGRQFSNSRSEMNVSTLELGDSALYLCASSGALSSYEQYFGPGTRLTVT.

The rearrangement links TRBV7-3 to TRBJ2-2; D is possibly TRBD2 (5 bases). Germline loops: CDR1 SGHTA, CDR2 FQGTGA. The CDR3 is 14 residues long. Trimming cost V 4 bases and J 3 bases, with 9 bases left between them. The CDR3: CASSSASHTGELFF. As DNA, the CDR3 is TGTGCCAGCAGCTCTGCTAGCCACACCGGGGAGCTGTTTTTT.

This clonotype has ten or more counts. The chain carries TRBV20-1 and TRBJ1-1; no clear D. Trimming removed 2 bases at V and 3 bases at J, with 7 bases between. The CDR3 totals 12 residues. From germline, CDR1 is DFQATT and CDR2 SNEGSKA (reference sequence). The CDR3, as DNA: TGCAGTGCTAGACCCGGGGACACTGAAGCTTTCTTT. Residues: CSARPGDTEAFF.

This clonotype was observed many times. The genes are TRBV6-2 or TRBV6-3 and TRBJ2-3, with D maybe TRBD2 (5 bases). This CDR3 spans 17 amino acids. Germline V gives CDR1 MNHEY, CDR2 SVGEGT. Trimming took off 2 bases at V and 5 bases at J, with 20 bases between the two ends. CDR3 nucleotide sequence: TGTGCCAGCAGTTACAGGGTAGACTCCTTCGAGGGAGATACGCAGTATTTT. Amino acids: CASSYRVDSFEGDTQYF.

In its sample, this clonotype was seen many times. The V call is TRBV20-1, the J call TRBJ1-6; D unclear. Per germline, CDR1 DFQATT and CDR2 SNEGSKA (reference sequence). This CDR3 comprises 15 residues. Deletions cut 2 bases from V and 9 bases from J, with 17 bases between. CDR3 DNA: TGCAGTGCTAGAAGCCACGGCTCCTCGGGTTCACCCCTCCACTTT. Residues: CSARSHGSSGSPLHF.

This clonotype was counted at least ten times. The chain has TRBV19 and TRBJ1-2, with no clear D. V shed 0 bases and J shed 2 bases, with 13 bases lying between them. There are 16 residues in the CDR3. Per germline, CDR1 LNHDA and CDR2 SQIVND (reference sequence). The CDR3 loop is CASSIDRNGENYGYTF. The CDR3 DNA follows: TGTGCCAGTAGTATAGATCGCAACGGGGAAAACTATGGCTACACCTTC.

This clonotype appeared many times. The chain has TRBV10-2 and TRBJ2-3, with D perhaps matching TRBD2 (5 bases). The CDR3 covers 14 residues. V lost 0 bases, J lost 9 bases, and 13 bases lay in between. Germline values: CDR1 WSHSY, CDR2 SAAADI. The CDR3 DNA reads TGCGCCAGCAGTGAGTCGATGGGGAGTGGCACGCAGTATTTT. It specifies CASSESMGSGTQYF.

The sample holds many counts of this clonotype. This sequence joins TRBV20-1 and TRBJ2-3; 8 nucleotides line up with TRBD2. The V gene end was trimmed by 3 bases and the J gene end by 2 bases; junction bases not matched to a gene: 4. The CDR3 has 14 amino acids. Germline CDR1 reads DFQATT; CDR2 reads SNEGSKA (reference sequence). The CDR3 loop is CSASSGDYTDTQYF. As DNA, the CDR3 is TGCAGTGCTAGTAGCGGGGACTACACAGATACGCAGTATTTT.

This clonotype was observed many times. CDR3 sequence: CASSALEGGSYNEQFF. The CDR3 DNA follows: TGCGCCAGCAGCGCCCTGGAGGGAGGGTCCTACAATGAGCAGTTCTTC. V usage is TRBV5-1 and J usage is TRBJ2-1; TRBD2 agrees at 7 bases. The germline CDR1 and CDR2 sequences are SGHRS and YFSETQ. CDR3 length equals 16 residues. The trim removed 4 bases at V and 1 base at J, leaving 8 bases unmatched. The whole variable domain, filled in from reference TRBV5-1 and TRBJ2-1, reads KAGVTQTPRYLIKTRGQQVTLSCSPISGHRSVSWYQQTPGQGLQFLFEYFSETQRNKGNFPGRFSGRQFSNSRSEMNVSTLELGDSALYLCASSALEGGSYNEQFFGPGTRLTVL.